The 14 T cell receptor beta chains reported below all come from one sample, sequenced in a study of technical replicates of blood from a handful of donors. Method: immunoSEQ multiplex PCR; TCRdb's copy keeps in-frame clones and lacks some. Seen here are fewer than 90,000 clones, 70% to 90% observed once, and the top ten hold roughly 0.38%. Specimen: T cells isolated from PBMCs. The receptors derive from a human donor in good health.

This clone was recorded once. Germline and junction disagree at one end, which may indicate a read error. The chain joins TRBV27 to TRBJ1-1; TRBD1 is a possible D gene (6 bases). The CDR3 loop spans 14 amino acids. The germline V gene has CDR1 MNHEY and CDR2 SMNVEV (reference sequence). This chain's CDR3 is CASSLSGTFTEAFF. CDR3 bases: TGTGCCAGCAGTCTATCCGGGACATTCACTGAAGCTTTCTTT.

The CDR3 reads CAISESTASGSTDTQYF. CDR3 DNA: TGTGCCATCAGTGAGTCTACTGCTAGCGGGAGCACAGATACGCAGTATTTT. J is TRBJ2-3 and V is TRBV10-3; 8 bases line up with TRBD2. The germline CDR1 and CDR2 sequences are ENHRY and SYGVKD. V lost 0 bases to trimming and J lost 0 bases; unmatched junction nucleotides: 5. The CDR3 is 17 residues long.

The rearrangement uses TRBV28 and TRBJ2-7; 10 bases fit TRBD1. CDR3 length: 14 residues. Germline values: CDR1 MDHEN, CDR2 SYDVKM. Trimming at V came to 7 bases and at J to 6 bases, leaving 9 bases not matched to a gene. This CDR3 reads CASTLQDRGSEQYF. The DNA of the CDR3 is TGTGCCAGCACCCTCCAGGACAGGGGGAGCGAGCAGTACTTC.

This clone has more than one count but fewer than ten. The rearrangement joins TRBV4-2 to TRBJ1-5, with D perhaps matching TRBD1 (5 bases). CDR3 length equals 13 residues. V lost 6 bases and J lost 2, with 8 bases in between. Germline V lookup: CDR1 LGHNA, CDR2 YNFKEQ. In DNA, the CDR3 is TGTGCCAGCAGTGAACAGGGCAATCAGCCCCAGCATTTT. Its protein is CASSEQGNQPQHF.

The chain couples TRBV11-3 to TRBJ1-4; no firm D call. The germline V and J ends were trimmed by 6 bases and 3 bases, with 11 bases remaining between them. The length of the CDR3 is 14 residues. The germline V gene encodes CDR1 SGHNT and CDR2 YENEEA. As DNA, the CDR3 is TGTGCCAGCAGACGCGGGGTGGCTAATGAAAAACTGTTTTTT. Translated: CASRRGVANEKLFF. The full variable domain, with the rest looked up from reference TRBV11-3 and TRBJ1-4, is EAGVVQSPRYKIIEKKQPVAFWCNPISGHNTLYWYLQNLGQGPELLIRYENEEAVDDSQLPKDRFSAERLKGVDSTLKIQPAELGDSAVYLCASRRGVANEKLFFGSGTQLSVL.

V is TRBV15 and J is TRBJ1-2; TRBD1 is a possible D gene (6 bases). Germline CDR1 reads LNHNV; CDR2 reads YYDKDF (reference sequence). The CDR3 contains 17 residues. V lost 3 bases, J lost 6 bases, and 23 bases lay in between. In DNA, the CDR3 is TGTGCCACCAGCAGCTTAGGACAGCCCGGCCAGGTGAATGGCTACACCTTC. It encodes CATSSLGQPGQVNGYTF.

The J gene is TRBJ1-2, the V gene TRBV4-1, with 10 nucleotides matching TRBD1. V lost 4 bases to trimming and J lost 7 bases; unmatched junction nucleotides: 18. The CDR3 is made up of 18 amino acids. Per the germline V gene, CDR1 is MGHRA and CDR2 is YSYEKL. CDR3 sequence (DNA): TGCGCCAGCAGCCGAATTGCCGGGACAGGGGCCCAGAAGGCTGGCTACACCTTC. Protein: CASSRIAGTGAQKAGYTF.

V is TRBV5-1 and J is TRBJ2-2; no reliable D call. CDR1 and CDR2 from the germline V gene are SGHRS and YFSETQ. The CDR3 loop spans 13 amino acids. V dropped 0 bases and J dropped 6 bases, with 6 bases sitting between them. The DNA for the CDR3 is TGCGCCAGCAGCTTGGGAGATCCCGGGGAGCTGTTTTTT. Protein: CASSLGDPGELFF.

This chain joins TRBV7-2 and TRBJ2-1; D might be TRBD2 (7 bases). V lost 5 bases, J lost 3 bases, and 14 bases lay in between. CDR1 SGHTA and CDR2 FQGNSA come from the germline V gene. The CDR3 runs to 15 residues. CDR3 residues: CASSPRGAHYNEQFF. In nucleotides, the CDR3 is TGTGCCAGCAGCCCCCGGGGGGCGCACTACAATGAGCAGTTCTTC.

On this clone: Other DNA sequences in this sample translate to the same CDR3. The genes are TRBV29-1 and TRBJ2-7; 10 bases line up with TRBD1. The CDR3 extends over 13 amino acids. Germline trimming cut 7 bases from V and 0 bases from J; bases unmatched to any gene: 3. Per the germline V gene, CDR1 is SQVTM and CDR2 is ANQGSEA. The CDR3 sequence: CSAGTGVSYEQYF. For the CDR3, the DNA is TGCAGCGCTGGGACAGGGGTCTCCTACGAGCAGTACTTC.

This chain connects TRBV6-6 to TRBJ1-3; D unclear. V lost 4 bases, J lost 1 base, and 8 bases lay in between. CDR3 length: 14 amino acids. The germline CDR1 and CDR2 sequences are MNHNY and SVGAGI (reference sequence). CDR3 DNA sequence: TGTGCCAGCAGTTTCGGAGCGTCTGGAAACACCATATATTTT. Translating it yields CASSFGASGNTIYF.

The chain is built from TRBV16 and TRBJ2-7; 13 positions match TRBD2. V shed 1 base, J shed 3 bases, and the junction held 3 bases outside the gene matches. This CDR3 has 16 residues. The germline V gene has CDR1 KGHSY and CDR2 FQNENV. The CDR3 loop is CASSQWTSGSFYEQYF. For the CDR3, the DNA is TGTGCCAGCAGCCAATGGACTAGCGGGAGCTTCTACGAGCAGTACTTC.

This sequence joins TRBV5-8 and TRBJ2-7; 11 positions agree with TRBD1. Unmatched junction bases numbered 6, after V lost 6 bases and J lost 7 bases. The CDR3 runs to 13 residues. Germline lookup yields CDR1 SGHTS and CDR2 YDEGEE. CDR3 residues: CASNRRDRGEQYF. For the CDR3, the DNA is TGTGCCAGCAACCGGAGGGACAGGGGGGAGCAGTACTTC.

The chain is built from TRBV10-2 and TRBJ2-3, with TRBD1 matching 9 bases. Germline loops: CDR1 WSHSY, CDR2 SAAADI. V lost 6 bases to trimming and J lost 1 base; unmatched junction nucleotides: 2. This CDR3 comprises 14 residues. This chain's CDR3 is CASRGQGGTDTQYF. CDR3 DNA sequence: TGCGCCAGCAGGGGACAGGGAGGCACAGATACGCAGTATTTT.